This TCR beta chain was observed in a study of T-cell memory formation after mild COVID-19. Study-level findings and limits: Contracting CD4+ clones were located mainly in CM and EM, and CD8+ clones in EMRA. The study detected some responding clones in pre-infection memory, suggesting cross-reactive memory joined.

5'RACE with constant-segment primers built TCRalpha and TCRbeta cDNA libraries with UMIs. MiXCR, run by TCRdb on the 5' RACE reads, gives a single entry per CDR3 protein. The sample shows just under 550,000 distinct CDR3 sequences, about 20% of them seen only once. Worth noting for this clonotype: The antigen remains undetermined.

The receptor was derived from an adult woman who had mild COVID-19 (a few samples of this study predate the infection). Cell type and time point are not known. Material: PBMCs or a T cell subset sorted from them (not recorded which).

CDR3 in amino acids: CASSANRGRTETQYF. The CDR3 DNA reads as TGCGCCAGCAGCGCAAACAGGGGGCGGACGGAGACCCAGTACTTC. This chain links TRBV4-3 with TRBJ2-5, with 9 bases identical to TRBD1. Losses at the gene ends were 5 bases for V and 5 bases for J; bases not matched to a gene: 9. This CDR3 contains 15 residues. Germline V CDR1 and CDR2: LGHNA, YSLEER.